This T cell receptor beta chain was sequenced in a study of neurological immune-mediated disorders. The table lists this clonotype with many counts. Its target is unknown. The V gene's germline CDR1 is SGHRS and CDR2 YFSETQ. After removal of 7 bases from V and 1 base from J, the junction contained 8 bases not matched to a gene. This CDR3 is 15 amino acids long. Indicated time point: longitudinal time-point 2. With 10-nucleotide random UMIs included, cDNA was synthesized by 5'RACE. TCRdb re-called the 5' RACE reads with MiXCR, one entry per CDR3 protein. Found here are some 100,000 distinct CDR3 sequences, roughly 13% of them singletons; the top ten hold approximately 4.5%. Study findings and constraints: Private repertoires in all groups were suggested by the absence of shared CDR3 amino acid sequences among expanded clones across subjects. The most TCR clonal expansion was seen in HTLV-1-associated myelopathy, and the least was seen in multiple sclerosis, which fell below healthy controls.

The V and J genes are TRBV5-1 and TRBJ2-5, with 9 bases lining up with TRBD2. This sequence originates from a female donor with HTLV-1-associated myelopathy (HAM/TSP). Material for sequencing was PBMCs. The CDR3 reads CASSKSGGLQETQYF. CDR3 coding DNA: TGCGCCAGCTCCAAAAGCGGGGGGCTCCAAGAGACCCAGTACTTC.